This T cell receptor beta chain originates from a study of post-analysis software for immune sequencing data. Study as a whole: Some patients lacked subtype; others had relapsing-remitting, secondary progressive or progressive-relapsing disease.

Each TCR beta cDNA library carried unique molecular identifiers. A population of roughly 0.85 to 11 million T cells gave rise to roughly 0.5 million cDNA molecules. TCRdb recomputed calls from the PCR reads with MiXCR, one row per CDR3 protein. The table records some 500,000 distinct CDR3 sequences, under 55% of them present only once. The CDR3 spans 12 residues. Germline V CDR1 and CDR2: MGHRA, YSYEKL. The V gene lost 1 base and the J gene lost 6 bases, with 6 bases spanning the gap. This clonotype was seen more than once but under ten times. Its antigen is still unknown. Overall study findings and caveats: Multiple sclerosis patients showed significantly lower normalized Chao1 diversity than controls did. Patients carried a handful of TRBV segments more frequently than controls did, and TRBV5-6, TRBV5-1 and TRBV20-1 were among them.

The V gene is TRBV4-1, the J gene TRBJ1-1, with D unresolved. This sequence was found in a girl aged 10-17 years with multiple sclerosis. The sequencing input was blood. In nucleotides, the CDR3 is TGCGCCAGCAGCCAAGGTGGTTCTGAAGCTTTCTTT. It translates to CASSQGGSEAFF.